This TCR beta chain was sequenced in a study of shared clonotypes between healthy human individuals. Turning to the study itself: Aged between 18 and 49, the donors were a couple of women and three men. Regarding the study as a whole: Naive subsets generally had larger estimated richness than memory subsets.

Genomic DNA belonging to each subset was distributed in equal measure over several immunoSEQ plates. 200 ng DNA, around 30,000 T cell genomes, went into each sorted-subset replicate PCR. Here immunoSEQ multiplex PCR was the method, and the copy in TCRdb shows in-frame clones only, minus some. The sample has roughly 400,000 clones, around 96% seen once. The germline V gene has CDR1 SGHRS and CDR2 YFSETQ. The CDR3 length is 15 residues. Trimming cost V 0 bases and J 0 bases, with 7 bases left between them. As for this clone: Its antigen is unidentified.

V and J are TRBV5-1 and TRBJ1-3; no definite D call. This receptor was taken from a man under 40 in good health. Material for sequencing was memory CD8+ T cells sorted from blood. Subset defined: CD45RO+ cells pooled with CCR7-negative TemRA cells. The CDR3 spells CASSLGSYSGNTIYF. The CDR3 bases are TGCGCCAGCAGCTTGGGGTCCTACTCTGGAAACACCATATATTTT.